A selection of T cell receptor beta chains follows, all from one sample in a study of blood T cell repertoires in COVID-19. TCRdb's table, derived via immunoSEQ multiplex PCR, lists solely in-frame clones and lacks some. The repertoire holds some 83,000 clones, with around nine tenths as singletons. The specimen sequenced was peripheral blood. Receptors originate from a woman older than 75 with active or convalescent COVID-19. Both conserved end residues are part of each CDR3. A D gene is named only where the DNA matches it firmly. Clone size is not always given. Where it is, it says once, few, many or a class for expanded clones.

d_call j_call v_call clone_size cdr3_nt cdr3_aa
- TRBJ2-7 TRBV4-1 few TGCGCCAGCAGCCAAGCGATACAGAGATACGAGCAGTACTTC CASSQAIQRYEQYF
- TRBJ2-3 TRBV29-1 - TGCAGCGTCCGAACAGGGATCACAGATACGCAGTATTTT CSVRTGITDTQYF
- TRBJ1-4 TRBV18 - TGTGCCAGCTCACCATTGCGGGCAACTAATGAAAAACTGTTTTTT CASSPLRATNEKLFF
TRBD1 TRBJ2-5 TRBV7-7 - TGTGCCAGCAGCCAACAACAGGGGGCTGGGGAGACCCAGTACTTC CASSQQQGAGETQYF
TRBD2 TRBJ2-7 TRBV7-2 - TGTGCCAGCAGCTTAAAAGCGGGAGGGCCCCACGAGCAGTACTTC CASSLKAGGPHEQYF
- TRBJ2-7 TRBV18 - TGTGCCAGCTCACCAGACACGTACGAGCAGTACTTC CASSPDTYEQYF
- TRBJ2-7 TRBV2 - TGTGCCAGCAGTGGACAGGTTTACGACGAGCAGTACTTC CASSGQVYDEQYF
- TRBJ2-7 TRBV5-1 - TGCGCCAGCAGCTTGGTATACGGCGGTACCTACGAGCAGTACTTC CASSLVYGGTYEQYF
- TRBJ1-1 TRBV7-8 - TGTGCCAGCAGCTCATACCCCGGGACACCGAACACTGAAGCTTTCTTT CASSSYPGTPNTEAFF
TRBD1 TRBJ2-7 TRBV28 - TGTGCCAGCAGTTTTGGCTTTCGGGCAGGGGGCTACGAGCAGTACTTC CASSFGFRAGGYEQYF